This T cell receptor beta chain comes out of a study of blood T cells in healthy people across ages. Primed by a sample-barcoded 5' primer and a J-beta primer mix, a second PCR proceeded for 7 to 11 cycles. TCRdb used MiXCR to reprocess the 5' RACE reads, holding one entry per CDR3 protein. The sample lists about 840,000 distinct CDR3 sequences, about 27% occurring once. From germline, CDR1 is SGHTA and CDR2 FQGNSA. CDR3 length equals 13 residues. V was shortened by 2 bases and J by 8 bases, with 9 bases between the two germline ends. The same sample was also studied in work on T cells of mothers and their children.

The sequencing input was blood. This TCR was sampled from a woman aged 35 to 49 in good health. V usage is TRBV7-2 and J usage is TRBJ2-2; D is ambiguous. The CDR3 DNA is TGTGCCAGCAGCTTATCGACCCGGGGGGAGCTGTTTTTT. Translated, it gives CASSLSTRGELFF.